Detailed here is one T cell receptor (beta chain). Data came from immunoSEQ multiplex PCR; TCRdb stores just in-frame clones and leaves some out. This table has about 40,000 clones, more than 75% appearing once. The entry originates in a study of OX40 agonist ivuxolimab in advanced cancers. Study at large: A male proportion of about 84% was recorded, with mean age roughly 62 years and range about 23 to 90.

The TCR was taken from an adult with an advanced solid tumor such as melanoma, head and neck, liver or kidney cancer. The sample in question was CD4+ or CD8+ T cells sorted from blood, obtained in a trial of the OX40 agonist ivuxolimab.

CDR3 sequence: CASSYWQQGEYEQYF. CDR3 DNA sequence: TGTGCCAGCAGTTACTGGCAACAGGGGGAGTACGAGCAGTACTTC. The chain couples TRBV27 to TRBJ2-7; 8 bases line up with TRBD1. Germline V gene sequence: CDR1 MNHEY, CDR2 SMNVEV (reference sequence). Trimming cost V 4 bases and J 4 bases; bases outside gene matches: 9. The CDR3 has 15 residues.